This is a list of T cell receptor beta chains from one sample in a study of T cells after posttransplantation cyclophosphamide. Generated by immunoSEQ multiplex PCR, the TCRdb table keeps only in-frame clones and is missing some. The table has 25,000 to 35,000 clones, around 90% seen once; the top ten hold about 15%. Sequenced input: PBMCs. The receptors derive from a woman in her 40s with a blood cancer, CMV-positive, and with a related stem cell donor. Each CDR3 is given with its conserved first and last residue. Each record gives: V gene, clone size, CDR3 length, D gene, J gene, CDR3 protein, CDR3 DNA. The D gene is left open where the match is weak. The listing skips clone size in some rows; elsewhere it reads once, few, many or a size class.

TRBV2	-	17	TRBD2	TRBJ2-3	CASNERGGLVGTDTQYF	TGTGCCAGCAATGAGCGGGGGGGGTTGGTCGGCACAGATACGCAGTATTTT
TRBV11-1	-	12	-	TRBJ2-1	CASSTHGNEQFF	TGTGCCAGCTCTACCCATGGCAATGAGCAGTTCTTC
TRBV7-3	-	13	-	TRBJ1-1	CASKAGMNTEAFF	TGTGCCAGCAAGGCAGGGATGAACACTGAAGCTTTCTTT
TRBV6-1	-	14	-	TRBJ1-1	CASSDQGRGTEAFF	TGTGCCAGCAGTGATCAGGGGCGAGGGACTGAAGCTTTCTTT
TRBV25-1	-	15	-	TRBJ1-4	CASSDELSTNEKLFF	TGTGCCAGCAGTGATGAGTTGTCAACTAATGAAAAACTGTTTTTT
TRBV29-1	-	12	-	TRBJ2-5	CSVVAGEETQYF	TGCAGCGTTGTCGCAGGGGAGGAGACCCAGTACTTC
TRBV7-2	-	15	TRBD1	TRBJ1-1	CASSYPTGGGTEAFF	TGTGCCAGCAGCTACCCGACAGGGGGCGGCACTGAAGCTTTCTTT
TRBV2	-	13	-	TRBJ1-6	CASSGDSHSPLHF	TGTGCCAGCAGTGGGGACTCTCATTCACCCCTCCACTTT
TRBV2	-	13	-	TRBJ2-4	CASSSRGPDIQYF	TGTGCCAGCAGTTCACGGGGTCCGGACATTCAGTACTTC
TRBV7-3	-	13	-	TRBJ1-5	CASSLAGDQPQHF	TGTGCCAGCAGCTTAGCAGGGGATCAGCCCCAGCATTTT
TRBV5-1	-	15	TRBD1	TRBJ2-5	CASSMRGLNQETQYF	TGCGCCAGCAGCATGAGGGGGCTCAACCAAGAGACCCAGTACTTC
TRBV6-5	-	13	-	TRBJ1-4	CASSYRGNEKLFF	TGTGCCAGCAGTTACCGGGGTAATGAAAAACTGTTTTTT
TRBV28	once	16	TRBD2	TRBJ2-5	CASSLRGGGHEETQYF	TGTGCCAGCAGTCTGAGGGGCGGGGGGCACGAAGAGACCCAGTACTTC
TRBV9	-	14	-	TRBJ1-2	CASSVDIQGYGYTF	TGTGCCAGCAGCGTAGATATACAGGGCTATGGCTACACCTTC
TRBV5-1	-	14	TRBD1	TRBJ2-7	CASTLMTGGYEQYF	TGCGCCAGCACCTTGATGACAGGGGGTTACGAGCAGTACTTC
TRBV27	-	15	TRBD1	TRBJ2-7	CASSETGIRSYEQYF	TGTGCCAGCAGCGAGACAGGGATCCGTTCCTACGAGCAGTACTTC
TRBV7-3	few	15	-	TRBJ1-3	CASTPSGEAGNTIYF	TGTGCCAGCACCCCTTCGGGGGAAGCTGGAAACACCATATATTTT
TRBV9	-	14	-	TRBJ1-2	CASSVGPTNYGYTF	TGTGCCAGCAGCGTAGGGCCCACAAACTATGGCTACACCTTC
TRBV16	-	15	-	TRBJ2-1	CASSWGGLRNNEQFF	TGTGCCAGCAGCTGGGGAGGTTTGAGAAACAATGAGCAGTTCTTC
TRBV6-6	-	13	-	TRBJ2-7	CASSYRGLGEQYF	TGTGCCAGCAGTTACAGGGGTTTGGGCGAGCAGTACTTC
TRBV10-2	-	14	-	TRBJ1-5	CASRAPGSNQPQHF	TGCGCCAGCAGGGCCCCGGGTAGCAATCAGCCCCAGCATTTT
TRBV6-5	-	12	-	TRBJ2-3	CASSTGTDTQYF	TGTGCCAGCAGTACGGGCACAGATACGCAGTATTTT
TRBV5-5	-	19	TRBD1	TRBJ2-1	CASSTRTGGTPSSYNEQFF	TGTGCCAGCAGCACTCGGACAGGGGGCACCCCGAGCTCCTACAATGAGCAGTTCTTC
TRBV9	-	14	TRBD1	TRBJ2-7	CASSVGDRGYEQYF	TGTGCCAGCAGCGTAGGGGACAGGGGTTACGAGCAGTACTTC
TRBV28	-	16	-	TRBJ2-2	CASSSTGKGLTGELFF	TGTGCCAGCAGTTCAACAGGGAAAGGCCTTACCGGGGAGCTGTTTTTT
TRBV6-4	-	17	TRBD1	TRBJ1-6	CASSDYAGQGANSPLHF	TGTGCCAGCAGTGACTACGCGGGACAGGGGGCCAATTCACCCCTCCACTTT
TRBV19	-	16	-	TRBJ2-5	CASSTILAGETETQYF	TGTGCCAGTAGTACCATCCTAGCAGGCGAGACAGAGACCCAGTACTTC
TRBV7-9	once	16	-	TRBJ2-1	CASSLLGRSGRYEQFF	TGTGCCAGCAGCTTACTCGGCCGGTCAGGGAGGTATGAGCAGTTCTTC
TRBV6-4	-	15	-	TRBJ1-6	CASSEGAGRNSPLHF	TGTGCCAGCAGTGAAGGTGCAGGAAGAAATTCACCCCTCCACTTT
TRBV9	-	20	TRBD1	TRBJ2-2	CASSVRDSSPTQSGTGELFF	TGTGCCAGCAGCGTGAGGGACAGTTCGCCAACCCAGTCTGGGACCGGGGAGCTGTTTTTT
TRBV14	-	13	TRBD1	TRBJ2-5	CASRLTGVGAQYF	TGTGCCAGCAGACTCACAGGGGTCGGGGCCCAGTACTTC
TRBV6-5	-	12	-	TRBJ1-2	CASSSEVYGYTF	TGTGCCAGCAGTTCAGAGGTCTATGGCTACACCTTC
TRBV18	-	17	-	TRBJ1-6	CASSPKGQGLNNSPLHF	TGTGCCAGCTCACCAAAGGGGCAGGGCTTGAATAATTCACCCCTCCACTTT
TRBV2	-	12	-	TRBJ1-4	CASRTDNEKLFF	TGTGCCAGTCGGACAGATAATGAAAAACTGTTTTTT
TRBV9	-	15	TRBD1	TRBJ2-2	CASSIRTGSTGELFF	TGTGCCAGCAGCATTCGGACAGGGAGCACCGGGGAGCTGTTTTTT
TRBV5-1	-	13	-	TRBJ2-7	CASSLEDNYEQYF	TGCGCCAGCAGCTTGGAGGACAACTACGAGCAGTACTTC
TRBV7-9	once	16	TRBD1	TRBJ1-5	CASSLAGQGSNQPQHF	TGTGCCAGCAGCTTAGCTGGACAGGGCAGCAATCAGCCCCAGCATTTT
TRBV7-2	-	13	TRBD1	TRBJ1-2	CASSSGQGYGYTF	TGTGCCAGCAGCTCGGGACAGGGGTATGGCTACACCTTC
TRBV7-9	-	17	-	TRBJ1-5	CASSLEIEETDNQPQHF	TGTGCCAGCAGCTTAGAAATTGAGGAGACAGACAATCAGCCCCAGCATTTT
TRBV7-8	once	17	TRBD2	TRBJ2-1	CASSLSLAGGLYNEQFF	TGTGCCAGCAGCTTGTCTCTAGCGGGGGGTTTGTACAATGAGCAGTTCTTC
TRBV6-1	-	12	-	TRBJ1-2	CASSVNSYGYTF	TGTGCCAGCAGTGTGAACAGTTATGGCTACACCTTC
TRBV7-2	-	14	-	TRBJ1-5	CASSQRQGSQPQHF	TGTGCCAGCAGCCAGAGGCAGGGTAGTCAGCCCCAGCATTTT
TRBV6-1	-	15	-	TRBJ2-7	CASSELGVRAYEQYF	TGTGCCAGCAGTGAACTTGGCGTCAGGGCGTACGAGCAGTACTTC
TRBV7-9	-	12	TRBD1	TRBJ1-3	CASSTGGQGLAF	TGTGCCAGCAGTACCGGCGGACAGGGCTTGGCTTTT
TRBV2	-	16	TRBD1	TRBJ2-2	CASRDRTGLDTGELFF	TGTGCCAGCAGGGATAGGACAGGGTTGGACACCGGGGAGCTGTTTTTT